These 20 T cell receptor beta chains were all obtained from the same sample, sequenced in a study of blood T cell repertoires in COVID-19. The data were produced by immunoSEQ multiplex PCR, yet TCRdb's version contains in-frame clones alone and is incomplete. The sample lists fewer than 300,000 clones; 82% were seen once. The sample taken for sequencing was peripheral blood. These receptors were obtained from a woman under 30 with acute or convalescent COVID-19.

The chain recombines TRBV12-5 with TRBJ1-1; 7 bases fit TRBD1. Germline V gene lookup returns CDR1 LGHNT and CDR2 FRNRAP. V trimming: 3 bases; J trimming: 0 bases; junction bases outside the gene matches: 13. CDR3 length: 18 residues. The CDR3 here is CASGLFRTGLSMNTEAFF. CDR3 coding DNA: TGTGCTAGTGGTTTATTTAGGACAGGACTCTCCATGAACACTGAAGCTTTCTTT.

J is TRBJ1-4 and V is TRBV18; D unresolved. V was clipped by 2 bases and J by 8 bases, with 9 bases between them. This CDR3 region has 13 residues. Germline V gene sequence: CDR1 KGHSH, CDR2 LQKENI. The CDR3 DNA sequence: TGTGCCAGCTCACCAATAGCGGGGGAAAAACTGTTTTTT. Protein sequence: CASSPIAGEKLFF.

The chain links TRBV28 to TRBJ1-2; the D gene is possibly TRBD1 (6 bases). This CDR3 comprises 14 residues. Germline assignment: CDR1 MDHEN and CDR2 SYDVKM. Trimming shortened V by 4 bases and J by 4 bases, and 13 bases separated the two germline ends. The CDR3 loop reads CASSSQQGTYGYTF. In DNA form, the CDR3 reads TGTGCCAGCAGTTCCCAGCAGGGGACCTATGGCTACACCTTC.

The CDR3 protein is CASSLLGTSGQETQYF. CDR3 bases: TGTGCCAGCAGTCTACTCGGGACTAGCGGCCAAGAGACCCAGTACTTC. The chain couples TRBV27 to TRBJ2-5, with 11 nucleotides matching TRBD2. This CDR3 region has 16 residues. With V trimmed by 5 bases and J by 1 base, 6 bases remained unmatched. The germline V gene encodes CDR1 MNHEY and CDR2 SMNVEV (reference sequence).

This clone appeared a few times. The J gene is TRBJ2-7, the V gene TRBV2, with TRBD1 as a possible D gene (5 bases). CDR1 SNHLY and CDR2 FYNNEI come from the germline V gene. The V end was cut by 4 bases, the J end by 3 bases, with 13 bases between. The CDR3 totals 14 residues. The CDR3 coding sequence is TGTGCCAGCAGTGGACAAGGACAACTCTACGAGCAGTACTTC. Its protein product is CASSGQGQLYEQYF. The full variable domain, in which reference TRBV2 and TRBJ2-7 provide the parts outside the CDR3, is EPEVTQTPSHQVTQMGQEVILRCVPISNHLYFYWYRQILGQKVEFLVSFYNNEISEKSEIFDDQFSVERPDGSNFTLKIRSTKLEDSAMYFCASSGQGQLYEQYFGPGTRLTVT.

The V call is TRBV3-1 (or the pseudogene TRBV3-2), the J call TRBJ1-1; D is possibly TRBD1 (6 bases). V was clipped by 1 base and J by 4 bases, with 10 bases between them. The germline CDR1 and CDR2 sequences are LGHDT and YNNKEL (reference sequence). There are 14 residues in the CDR3. CDR3 sequence reads: CASSQAGEATEAFF. CDR3 sequence (DNA): TGTGCCAGCAGCCAAGCAGGGGAAGCCACTGAAGCTTTCTTT.

Written as DNA, the CDR3 is TGTGCCAGCTCGACTCAGACAGGGAAGTACGAGCAGTACTTC. The encoded protein is CASSTQTGKYEQYF. This rearrangement joins TRBV28 to TRBJ2-7; 7 bases match TRBD1. Trimming removed 8 bases from V and 4 bases from J; junction bases left unmatched: 11. Germline CDR1 MDHEN, CDR2 SYDVKM. The CDR3 covers 14 residues. Combining the CDR3 with reference TRBV28 and TRBJ2-7 gives the whole variable domain DVKVTQSSRYLVKRTGEKVFLECVQDMDHENMFWYRQDPGLGLRLIYFSYDVKMKEKGDIPEGYSVSREKKERFSLILESASTNQTSMYLCASSTQTGKYEQYFGPGTRLTVT.

The chain has TRBV4-3 and TRBJ2-1, with unresolved D. Germline V gene sequence: CDR1 LGHNA, CDR2 YSLEER. The CDR3 has 13 amino acids. V was clipped by 0 bases and J by 4 bases, with 4 bases between them. The CDR3 bases are TGCGCCAGCAGCCAAGAGAGTTACAATGAGCAGTTCTTC. Protein sequence: CASSQESYNEQFF.

V and J are TRBV4-3 and TRBJ2-5; TRBD1 matches 8 bases. This CDR3 is 16 amino acids long. Germline V gene sequence: CDR1 LGHNA, CDR2 YSLEER. V was clipped by 4 bases and J by 5 bases; unmatched bases: 12. The CDR3 nucleotides are TGCGCCAGCAGCCTGCCGGACAGGGTTTACGAGGAGACCCAGTACTTC. Its protein is CASSLPDRVYEETQYF.

The V call is TRBV19, the J call TRBJ1-1; 8 bases align to TRBD1. Germline V lookup: CDR1 LNHDA, CDR2 SQIVND (reference sequence). Trimming cost V 5 bases and J 1 base; bases outside gene matches: 3. The CDR3 runs 14 residues. The CDR3 nucleotides read TGTGCCAGTAGTCCGGACAGGGAGAACACTGAAGCTTTCTTT. Its translation is CASSPDRENTEAFF.

This clone was seen a few times. The chain employs TRBV6-5 and TRBJ1-2; D remains ambiguous. Deletions cut 4 bases from V and 6 bases from J, with 9 bases between. CDR1 MNHEY and CDR2 SVGAGI come from the germline V gene. The length of the CDR3 is 12 residues. CDR3 amino acids: CASSSQANGYTF. CDR3 bases: TGTGCCAGCAGTTCGCAGGCAAATGGCTACACCTTC.

The chain uses TRBV10-1 and TRBJ1-2; 8 nucleotides agree with TRBD1. CDR3 length equals 14 residues. The junction had 4 bases not matched to a gene; V was cut back by 0 bases and J by 7 bases. Germline assignment: CDR1 WNHNN and CDR2 SYGVQD (reference sequence). The CDR3 sequence: CASSESAGGSGYTF. DNA for the CDR3: TGCGCCAGCAGTGAGTCCGCAGGGGGCTCTGGCTACACCTTC.

The chain couples TRBV6-1 to TRBJ1-1; D gene unclear. V dropped 2 bases and J dropped 3 bases, with 13 bases sitting between them. The CDR3 totals 15 residues. The germline V gene encodes CDR1 MNHNS and CDR2 SASEGT. CDR3 region: CASSERETKDTEAFF. The DNA for the CDR3 is TGTGCCAGCAGTGAACGCGAGACAAAGGACACTGAAGCTTTCTTT.

This clone was seen only once. The chain links TRBV27 to TRBJ2-7, with D possibly being TRBD2 (6 bases). Germline CDR1 reads MNHEY; CDR2 reads SMNVEV (reference sequence). The length of the CDR3 is 15 residues. Trimming took off 8 bases at V and 6 bases at J, with 23 bases between the two ends. This chain's CDR3 is CASLAQGGRVSEQYF. The CDR3 nucleotides are TGTGCCAGCTTAGCCCAGGGAGGAAGGGTTTCCGAGCAGTACTTC.

V usage is TRBV4-2 and J usage is TRBJ1-1; possible D gene TRBD1, 6 bases. This CDR3 contains 15 residues. V lost 0 bases and J 5 bases, leaving 13 bases between the germline ends. The germline V gene encodes CDR1 LGHNA and CDR2 YNFKEQ. CDR3 protein: CASSQEAGGRTEAFF. CDR3 DNA sequence: TGTGCCAGCAGCCAAGAGGCGGGGGGCCGGACTGAAGCTTTCTTT.

The V call is TRBV5-4, the J call TRBJ2-2; 9 nucleotides align to TRBD1. The germline V gene encodes CDR1 SGHNT and CDR2 YYREEE (reference sequence). The CDR3 loop spans 16 amino acids. With 3 bases clipped from V and 4 bases from J, the junction kept 7 bases outside the gene matches. CDR3 amino acids: CASSSNKDRGTGELFF. CDR3 DNA: TGTGCCAGCAGCTCGAATAAGGACAGGGGCACCGGGGAGCTGTTTTTT.

This clone has only a few counts. This chain joins TRBV28 and TRBJ1-2; 12 nucleotides match TRBD1. Germline V CDR1 and CDR2: MDHEN, SYDVKM. V shed 7 bases and J 3 bases; nucleotides not matched to a gene: 6. This CDR3 comprises 15 residues. The CDR3 DNA reads as TGTGCCAGCACCCCCGGGACAGGGGGCTACTATGGCTACACCTTC. Translated: CASTPGTGGYYGYTF.

The chain has TRBV6-2 or TRBV6-3 and TRBJ2-1, with a weak D call TRBD1 (6 bases). The CDR3 is made up of 18 amino acids. From germline, CDR1 is MNHEY and CDR2 SVGEGT. Trimming removed 2 bases at V and 1 base at J, with 18 bases between. CDR3 in DNA: TGTGCCAGCAGTTACGACAGGTTAACGGCCTTATCCTACAATGAGCAGTTCTTC. Translated, it gives CASSYDRLTALSYNEQFF.

The genes are TRBV19 and TRBJ2-1, with 8 bases matching TRBD2. The trim removed 1 base at V and 2 bases at J, leaving 4 bases unmatched. The CDR3 loop spans 16 amino acids. Germline-derived CDR1 and CDR2 are LNHDA and SQIVND (reference sequence). This chain's CDR3 is CASSIAPSGPYNEQFF. CDR3 DNA: TGTGCCAGTAGTATAGCTCCTAGCGGGCCCTACAATGAGCAGTTCTTC.

The genes are TRBV7-2 and TRBJ1-5, with a tentative D call TRBD1 (5 bases). The CDR3 has 13 amino acids. Germline V gene data show CDR1 as SGHTA and CDR2 as FQGNSA. V shed 5 bases and J shed 15 bases, with 20 bases lying between them. The CDR3 DNA follows: TGTGCCAGCAGCCATTCCACAGACAGTTTCTGGCATTTT. Translated: CASSHSTDSFWHF.